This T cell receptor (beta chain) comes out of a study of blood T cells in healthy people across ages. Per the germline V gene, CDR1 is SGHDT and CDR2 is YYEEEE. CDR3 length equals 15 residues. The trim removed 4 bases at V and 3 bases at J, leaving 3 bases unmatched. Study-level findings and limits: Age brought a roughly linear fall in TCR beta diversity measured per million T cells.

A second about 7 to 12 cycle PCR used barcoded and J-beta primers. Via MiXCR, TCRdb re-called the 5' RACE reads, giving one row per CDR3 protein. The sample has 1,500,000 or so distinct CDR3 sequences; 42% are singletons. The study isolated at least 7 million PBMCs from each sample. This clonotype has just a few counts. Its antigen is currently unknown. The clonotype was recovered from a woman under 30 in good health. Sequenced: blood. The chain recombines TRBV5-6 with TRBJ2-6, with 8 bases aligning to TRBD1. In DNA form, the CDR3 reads TGTGCCAGCAGCCTGGACAGGGTTGGGGCCAACGTCCTGACTTTC. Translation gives CASSLDRVGANVLTF.